This record looks at one TCR beta chain sequence and its context. This sample was included in a study of blood T cell repertoires in COVID-19. Study in general: The United States, Italy and Spain supplied acute and convalescent COVID-19 samples. T cells, B-cell-depleted T cells, or PBMCs provided the cDNA or gDNA that served as material.

Germline V gene lookup returns CDR1 SEHNR and CDR2 FQNEAQ (reference sequence). The CDR3 extends over 16 amino acids. J was trimmed by 3 bases and V by 7 bases; bases with no gene match: 14. Per the original data handling: For nucleated cells, counts were estimated from reference gene primer amplification. Here immunoSEQ multiplex PCR was the method, and the copy in TCRdb shows in-frame clones only, minus some. The D gene and trimming were derived from the DNA, and the V and J assignments and clone size from that table. The sample has about 84,000 clones; 75% to 90% are singletons. Sequenced sample: peripheral blood. The V call is TRBV7-9, the J call TRBJ1-1; the match to TRBD1 covers 7 bases. The receptor was isolated from a man older than 75 with active or convalescent COVID-19. The chain's CDR3 is CASTSPAFQGDTEAFF. The CDR3 DNA reads as TGTGCCAGCACCTCCCCCGCTTTTCAGGGGGACACTGAAGCTTTCTTT.